This entry lists 30 T cell receptor beta chains sequenced from one sample in a study of shared clonotypes between healthy human individuals. Method: immunoSEQ multiplex PCR; TCRdb's copy keeps in-frame clones and lacks some. The sample holds a few million clones, about 92% seen once. Sequencing was performed on naive CD4+ T cells from PBMCs. Described subset: CD45RA+ positively selected. These receptors were collected from a man aged 18 to 30 in good health. Some clones in this sample may be carry-over from other donors' samples.

Points on this clone: The sample holds other DNA sequences that translate to the same CDR3. This rearrangement joins TRBV28 to TRBJ1-1, with a weak D call TRBD1 (5 bases). Trimming cost V 2 bases and J 3 bases, with 10 bases left between them. There are 14 residues in the CDR3. Germline values: CDR1 MDHEN, CDR2 SYDVKM. CDR3: CASSLGGGDTEAFF. The CDR3 DNA reads as TGTGCCAGCAGTTTAGGGGGAGGGGACACTGAAGCTTTCTTT.

A remark on this clone: The same CDR3 arises from other DNA sequences in this sample as well. This sequence joins TRBV7-2 and TRBJ2-5, with 7 bases lining up with TRBD1. Per germline, CDR1 SGHTA and CDR2 FQGNSA. J lost 2 bases, V lost 5 bases, and 5 bases had no gene match. The CDR3 totals 14 residues. The DNA for the CDR3 is TGTGCCAGCAGCCCTGACAGGGTTCAAGAGACCCAGTACTTC. It specifies CASSPDRVQETQYF.

There are a few counts of this clone. The sample contains more than one DNA sequence encoding this CDR3. The chain combines TRBV11-2 with TRBJ1-1, with D uncertain. Germline CDR1 reads SGHAT; CDR2 reads FQNNGV. Trimming pared 1 base from V and 5 bases from J, leaving 5 bases between. The CDR3 runs to 12 residues. This CDR3 reads CASSLVGTEAFF. CDR3 nucleotide sequence: TGTGCCAGCAGCTTAGTAGGTACTGAAGCTTTCTTT.

The chain is built from TRBV7-2 and TRBJ2-2; 10 bases line up with TRBD1. Germline CDR1 reads SGHTA; CDR2 reads FQGNSA. The trim removed 3 bases at V and 7 bases at J, leaving 8 bases unmatched. This CDR3 has 16 amino acids. The CDR3 is CASSFTGTGVGGELFF. CDR3 sequence (DNA): TGTGCCAGCAGCTTTACCGGGACAGGGGTTGGCGGGGAGCTGTTTTTT.

This chain joins TRBV7-3 and TRBJ2-1; 11 bases map to TRBD2. Germline CDR1 SGHTA, CDR2 FQGTGA. After removal of 4 bases from V and 6 bases from J, the junction contained 11 bases not matched to a gene. This CDR3 has 17 residues. For the CDR3, the DNA is TGTGCCAGCAGCTCGCACACGCTAGCGGGAGGACCCAATGAGCAGTTCTTC. Translating gives CASSSHTLAGGPNEQFF.

The V call is TRBV4-2, the J call TRBJ2-3; 12 nucleotides match TRBD2. The length of the CDR3 is 22 residues. From germline, CDR1 is LGHNA and CDR2 YNFKEQ. With 0 bases clipped from V and 0 bases from J, the junction kept 16 bases outside the gene matches. The CDR3 DNA reads as TGTGCCAGCAGCCAAGAGCAGGGCAAGAGGGCTAGCGGGAGGGCTAGCACAGATACGCAGTATTTT. Amino acids: CASSQEQGKRASGRASTDTQYF.

In this sample, this clone turned up once. The V and J genes are TRBV11-2 and TRBJ2-7; either TRBD1 or TRBD2 may fit D (6 bases each). Trimming stripped 5 bases from V and 0 bases from J, with 26 bases between. From germline, CDR1 is SGHAT and CDR2 FQNNGV. This CDR3 spans 19 amino acids. The CDR3 loop is CASSLTALGGRVSSYEQYF. The CDR3 DNA reads TGTGCCAGCAGCCTGACGGCCCTCGGGGGCAGGGTGAGCTCCTACGAGCAGTACTTC.

This chain uses TRBV7-9 with TRBJ2-3; the D call may be TRBD1 or TRBD2 (7 bases each). The CDR3 contains 16 residues. The germline V and J ends were trimmed by 5 bases and 3 bases, with 18 bases remaining between them. Germline CDR1 is SEHNR and CDR2 is FQNEAQ (reference sequence). The DNA of the CDR3 is TGTGCCAGCAGCCGTCCTCAGGGGGGGTGGACAGATACGCAGTATTTT. As protein: CASSRPQGGWTDTQYF.

This clone was detected only once. The J gene is TRBJ1-2, the V gene TRBV20-1; D might be TRBD1 (5 bases). V was clipped by 7 bases and J by 7 bases, with 13 bases between them. This CDR3 spans 11 amino acids. From germline, CDR1 is DFQATT and CDR2 SNEGSKA (reference sequence). The DNA for the CDR3 is TGCAGTGGGGATGATGGGGCTGGCTACACCTTC. This gives the protein CSGDDGAGYTF.

The V call is TRBV6-1, the J call TRBJ1-2, with D possibly being TRBD1 (5 bases). The CDR3 is 14 residues long. Germline CDR1 and CDR2: MNHNS and SASEGT. V lost 7 bases and J 7 bases, leaving 19 bases between the germline ends. The CDR3 loop reads CASTLQGVSGGYTF. The DNA for the CDR3 is TGTGCCAGCACACTTCAGGGCGTGTCGGGTGGCTACACCTTC.

The J gene is TRBJ2-5, the V gene TRBV29-1; 11 bases fit TRBD2. The germline V gene has CDR1 SQVTM and CDR2 ANQGSEA. After removal of 4 bases from V and 2 bases from J, the junction contained 6 bases not matched to a gene. The CDR3 consists of 15 residues. The CDR3 reads CSVVGLAERQETQYF. Written as DNA, the CDR3 is TGCAGCGTTGTGGGACTAGCGGAAAGGCAAGAGACCCAGTACTTC.

About this clone: The same CDR3 also results from other DNA sequences found in this sample. The V and J genes are TRBV5-1 and TRBJ1-1, with a weak D call TRBD1 (5 bases). The CDR3 covers 13 residues. The V and J ends lost 0 bases and 4 bases respectively, with 7 bases between them. Germline lookup yields CDR1 SGHRS and CDR2 YFSETQ. The CDR3 nucleotides read TGCGCCAGCAGCTTGGGGAGGGGCACTGAAGCTTTCTTT. Protein sequence: CASSLGRGTEAFF.

The sample holds a few counts of this clone. The final CDR3 position lacks the conserved phenylalanine or tryptophan, pointing to a likely read error. The DNA is left out, because the CDR3 cannot be placed on it with certainty; the CDR3 is given as TCRdb lists it. The chain carries TRBV7-9 and TRBJ2-2; TRBD2 is the table's D call and was not checked against the DNA. The germline V gene has CDR1 SEHNR and CDR2 FQNEAQ (reference sequence). With termini counted, the CDR3 has 12 amino acids. CDR3 region: CASSSQWTSGSM.

V and J are TRBV2 and TRBJ1-5, with 9 bases matching TRBD1. Germline CDR1 reads SNHLY; CDR2 reads FYNNEI. V lost 6 bases and J lost 2; bases outside the gene matches: 5. The CDR3 covers 15 residues. CDR3 protein: CASRGTGWGNQPQHF. The CDR3 DNA reads as TGTGCCAGCAGGGGGACAGGGTGGGGCAATCAGCCCCAGCATTTT.

A note on this clone: Other DNA sequences in the same sample also yield this CDR3. The chain has TRBV29-1 and TRBJ1-1; 9 bases match TRBD1. V lost 2 bases to trimming and J lost 5 bases; unmatched junction nucleotides: 3. CDR1 is SQVTM, CDR2 ANQGSEA, per germline. The CDR3 loop spans 13 amino acids. CDR3 DNA sequence: TGCAGCGTTGAAAGGGACAGGGCAACTGAAGCTTTCTTT. Its translation: CSVERDRATEAFF. Filled out from reference TRBV29-1 and TRBJ1-1, the complete variable domain reads SAVISQKPSRDICQRGTSLTIQCQVDSQVTMMFWYRQQPGQSLTLIATANQGSEATYESGFVIDKFPISRPNLTFSTLTVSNMSPEDSSIYLCSVERDRATEAFFGQGTRLTVV.

The genes are TRBV5-6 and TRBJ2-1; possibly TRBD1 or TRBD2 for D (5 bases each). Per the germline V gene, CDR1 is SGHDT and CDR2 is YYEEEE. The CDR3 consists of 15 residues. V lost 1 base and J 7 bases, leaving 15 bases between the germline ends. CDR3 nucleotides: TGTGCCAGCAGCTTGAGAGTGGGGGAGCAGAATGAGCAGTTCTTC. Translation gives CASSLRVGEQNEQFF.

The chain combines TRBV7-3 with TRBJ2-5, with D possibly being TRBD2 (5 bases). V lost 1 base and J lost 2, with 11 bases in between. CDR1 SGHTA and CDR2 FQGTGA come from the germline V gene. This CDR3 has 15 residues. The CDR3 sequence is CASSLRRGNQETQYF. The CDR3 nucleotides read TGTGCCAGCAGCTTAAGGAGAGGGAATCAAGAGACCCAGTACTTC.

This chain uses TRBV2 with TRBJ1-1; D perhaps matches TRBD1 (5 bases). Germline V gene data show CDR1 as SNHLY and CDR2 as FYNNEI. V lost 5 bases, J lost 1 base, and 8 bases lay in between. The CDR3 is 13 residues long. The CDR3 DNA is TGTGCCAGCAGTTTAGGACAGAACACTGAAGCTTTCTTT. The encoded protein is CASSLGQNTEAFF. Combining the CDR3 with reference TRBV2 and TRBJ1-1 gives the whole variable domain EPEVTQTPSHQVTQMGQEVILRCVPISNHLYFYWYRQILGQKVEFLVSFYNNEISEKSEIFDDQFSVERPDGSNFTLKIRSTKLEDSAMYFCASSLGQNTEAFFGQGTRLTVV.

The rearrangement uses TRBV19 and TRBJ2-3; D remains unclear. Germline lookup yields CDR1 LNHDA and CDR2 SQIVND (reference sequence). The CDR3 sequence is 13 residues long. V was pared by 6 bases and J by 1 base, with 8 bases between. In nucleotides, the CDR3 is TGTGCCAGTAGGACGGACGGCACAGATACGCAGTATTTT. Protein product: CASRTDGTDTQYF. Filled out from reference TRBV19 and TRBJ2-3, the complete variable domain reads DGGITQSPKYLFRKEGQNVTLSCEQNLNHDAMYWYRQDPGQGLRLIYYSQIVNDFQKGDIAEGYSVSREKKESFPLTVTSAQKNPTAFYLCASRTDGTDTQYFGPGTRLTVL.

Regarding this clone: The same CDR3 also results from other DNA sequences found in this sample. This chain uses TRBV28 with TRBJ2-1; D ambiguous. Germline V gene data show CDR1 as MDHEN and CDR2 as SYDVKM. This CDR3 is built from 11 residues. V lost 0 bases and J lost 7, with 1 base in between. This CDR3 reads CASSLWNEQFF. The CDR3 coding sequence is TGTGCCAGCAGTTTATGGAATGAGCAGTTCTTC.

The J gene is TRBJ2-1, the V gene TRBV20-1; D is possibly TRBD2 (6 bases). Trimming removed 2 bases from V and 8 bases from J, with 7 bases in between. This CDR3 comprises 11 residues. CDR1 and CDR2 (germline): DFQATT, SNEGSKA (reference sequence). This CDR3 reads CSARSGHEQFF. In nucleotides, the CDR3 is TGCAGTGCTAGAAGCGGGCATGAGCAGTTCTTC.

The rearrangement uses TRBV28 and TRBJ2-7; 10 bases match TRBD1. V gave up 9 bases and J gave up 5 bases; unmatched junction bases: 10. The V gene's germline CDR1 is MDHEN and CDR2 SYDVKM. The CDR3 is 14 amino acids. The CDR3 loop is CASYPGQGINEQYF. The DNA for the CDR3 is TGTGCCAGTTATCCGGGACAGGGGATCAACGAGCAGTACTTC.

The chain employs TRBV27 and TRBJ2-2; TRBD2 matches 7 bases. Germline values: CDR1 MNHEY, CDR2 SMNVEV (reference sequence). With 2 bases clipped from V and 6 bases from J, the junction kept 3 bases outside the gene matches. The CDR3 length is 14 residues. The CDR3 here is CASSLAGVAGELFF. The CDR3 bases are TGTGCCAGCAGTTTAGCGGGAGTGGCCGGGGAGCTGTTTTTT.

This clone has a single count. V usage is TRBV19 and J usage is TRBJ1-1; 8 bases line up with TRBD1. Germline loops: CDR1 LNHDA, CDR2 SQIVND (reference sequence). Trimming at V came to 5 bases and at J to 5 bases, leaving 10 bases not matched to a gene. This CDR3 has 15 residues. CDR3 amino acids: CASSSWAGGLTEAFF. CDR3 bases: TGTGCCAGTAGTTCGTGGGCAGGGGGCTTGACTGAAGCTTTCTTT. Variable domain in full (rest from reference TRBV19 and TRBJ1-1): DGGITQSPKYLFRKEGQNVTLSCEQNLNHDAMYWYRQDPGQGLRLIYYSQIVNDFQKGDIAEGYSVSREKKESFPLTVTSAQKNPTAFYLCASSSWAGGLTEAFFGQGTRLTVV.

V usage is TRBV19 and J usage is TRBJ2-7, with 7 bases that match TRBD1. V was clipped by 7 bases and J by 1 base; unmatched bases: 10. Germline V gene sequence: CDR1 LNHDA, CDR2 SQIVND (reference sequence). The CDR3 length is 15 residues. The DNA of the CDR3 is TGTGCCAGTAAGAGCCGGGACAGTGTTTCCTACGAGCAGTACTTC. Protein: CASKSRDSVSYEQYF. Looking up the rest from reference TRBV19 and TRBJ2-7 gives the full variable domain: DGGITQSPKYLFRKEGQNVTLSCEQNLNHDAMYWYRQDPGQGLRLIYYSQIVNDFQKGDIAEGYSVSREKKESFPLTVTSAQKNPTAFYLCASKSRDSVSYEQYFGPGTRLTVT.

The genes are TRBV29-1 and TRBJ1-4; perhaps TRBD1 as D (6 bases). Per the germline V gene, CDR1 is SQVTM and CDR2 is ANQGSEA. The CDR3 length is 15 residues. The ends were cut back, 4 bases at V and 7 bases at J, with 19 bases in the middle. CDR3 in amino acids: CSVADGRGLREKLFF. The CDR3 region has the DNA TGCAGCGTTGCGGACGGCAGGGGCCTCCGTGAAAAACTGTTTTTT.

The V gene is TRBV5-1, the J gene TRBJ2-7; maybe TRBD1 (5 bases). Germline loops: CDR1 SGHRS, CDR2 YFSETQ. The CDR3 length is 15 residues. Between the trimmed V and J ends, which lost 3 bases and 3 bases, there was a span of 16 bases. Here the CDR3 DNA reads TGCGCCAGCAGCTCTGGCCAGTCGCAGGGCTACGAGCAGTACTTC. This sequence encodes CASSSGQSQGYEQYF.

The gene calls are TRBV7-2 and TRBJ2-2, with TRBD1 matching 7 bases. Germline V gives CDR1 SGHTA, CDR2 FQGNSA. CDR3 length equals 15 residues. With V trimmed by 3 bases and J by 6 bases, 7 bases remained unmatched. The CDR3 reads CASSLGQGDSGELFF. In DNA form, the CDR3 reads TGTGCCAGCAGCTTGGGGCAGGGGGATTCCGGGGAGCTGTTTTTT.

In the case of this clone: Within the sample, other DNA sequences also encode this same CDR3. The genes are TRBV18 and TRBJ2-1, with D uncertain. Germline values: CDR1 KGHSH, CDR2 LQKENI. There are 13 residues in the CDR3. Between the trimmed V and J ends, which lost 2 bases and 4 bases, there was a span of 6 bases. As DNA, the CDR3 is TGTGCCAGCTCACCATCCAGGTACAATGAGCAGTTCTTC. Protein: CASSPSRYNEQFF.

This chain's CDR3 is CASSPIDSYEQYF. The CDR3 DNA sequence: TGTGCCAGCAGCCCTATCGACAGCTACGAGCAGTACTTC. The chain joins TRBV5-5 to TRBJ2-7, with D tentatively TRBD1 (5 bases). The CDR3 is made up of 13 amino acids. The V end lost 4 bases, the J end lost 3 bases, and 11 bases lay between the germline ends. CDR1 and CDR2 (germline): SGHKS, YYEKEE (reference sequence).